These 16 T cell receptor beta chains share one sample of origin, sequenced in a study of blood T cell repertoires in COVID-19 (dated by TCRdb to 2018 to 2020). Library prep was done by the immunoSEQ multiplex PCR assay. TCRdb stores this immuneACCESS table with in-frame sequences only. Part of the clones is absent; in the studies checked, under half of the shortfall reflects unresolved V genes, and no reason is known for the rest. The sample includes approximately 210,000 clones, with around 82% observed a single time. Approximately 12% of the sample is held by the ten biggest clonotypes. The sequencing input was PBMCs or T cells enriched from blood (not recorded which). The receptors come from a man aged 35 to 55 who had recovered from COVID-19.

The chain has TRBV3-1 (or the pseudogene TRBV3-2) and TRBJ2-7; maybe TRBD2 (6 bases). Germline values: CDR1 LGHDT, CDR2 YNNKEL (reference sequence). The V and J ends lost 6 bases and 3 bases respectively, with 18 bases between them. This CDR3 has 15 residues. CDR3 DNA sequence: TGTGCCAGCAGTTACGGGGGAGGTTCCGGCTACGAGCAGTACTTC. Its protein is CASSYGGGSGYEQYF.

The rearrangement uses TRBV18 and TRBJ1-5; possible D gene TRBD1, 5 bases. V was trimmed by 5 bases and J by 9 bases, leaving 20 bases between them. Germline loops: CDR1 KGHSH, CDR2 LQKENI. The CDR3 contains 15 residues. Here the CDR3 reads CASSSDLGRGGPQHF. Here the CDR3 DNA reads TGTGCCAGCTCATCCGACCTGGGAAGGGGCGGGCCCCAGCATTTT.

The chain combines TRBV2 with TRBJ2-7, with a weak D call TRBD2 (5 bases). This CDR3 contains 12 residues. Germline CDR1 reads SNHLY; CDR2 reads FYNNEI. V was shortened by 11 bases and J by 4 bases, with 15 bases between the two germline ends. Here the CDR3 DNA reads TGTGCCGGTGGGCCCGGGGAATACGAGCAGTACTTC. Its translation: CAGGPGEYEQYF.

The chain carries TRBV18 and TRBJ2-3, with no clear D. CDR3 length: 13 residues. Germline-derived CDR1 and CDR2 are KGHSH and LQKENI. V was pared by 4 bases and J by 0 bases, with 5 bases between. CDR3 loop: CASSRGSTDTQYF. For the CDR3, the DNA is TGTGCCAGCTCACGAGGTAGCACAGATACGCAGTATTTT.

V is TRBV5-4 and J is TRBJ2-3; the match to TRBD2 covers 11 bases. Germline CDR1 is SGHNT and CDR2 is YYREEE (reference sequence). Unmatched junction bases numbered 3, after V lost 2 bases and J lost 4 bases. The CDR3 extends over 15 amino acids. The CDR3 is CASSLEGLAADTQYF. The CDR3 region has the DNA TGTGCCAGCAGCTTAGAGGGACTAGCGGCAGATACGCAGTATTTT.

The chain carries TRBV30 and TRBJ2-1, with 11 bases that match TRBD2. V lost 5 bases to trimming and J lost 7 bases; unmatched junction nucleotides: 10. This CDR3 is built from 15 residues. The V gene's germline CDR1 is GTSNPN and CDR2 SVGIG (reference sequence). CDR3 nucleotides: TGTGCCTGGCATACCTCTAGCGGGAGGTGGAATGAGCAGTTCTTC. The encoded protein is CAWHTSSGRWNEQFF.

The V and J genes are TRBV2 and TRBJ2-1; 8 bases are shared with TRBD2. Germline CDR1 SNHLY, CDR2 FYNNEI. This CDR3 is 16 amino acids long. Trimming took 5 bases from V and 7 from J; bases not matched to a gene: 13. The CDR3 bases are TGTGCCAGCAGTAGGCTAGCGGGCCCTACTCAGAATGAGCAGTTCTTC. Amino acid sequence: CASSRLAGPTQNEQFF.

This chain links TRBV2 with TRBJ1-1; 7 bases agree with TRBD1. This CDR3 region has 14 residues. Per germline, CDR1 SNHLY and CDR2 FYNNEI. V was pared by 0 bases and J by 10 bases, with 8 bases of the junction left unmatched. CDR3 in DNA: TGTGCCAGCAGTGAAGCTCGGACAGGATGGGGAGCTTTCTTT. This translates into CASSEARTGWGAFF.

CDR3 DNA sequence: TGTGCCAGCAGCCCGGGACAGCCCTACAATGAGCAGTTCTTC. Protein product: CASSPGQPYNEQFF. The J gene is TRBJ2-1, the V gene TRBV7-9, with TRBD1 matching over 7 bases. The CDR3 is 14 amino acids. With 5 bases clipped from V and 2 bases from J, the junction kept 3 bases outside the gene matches. Germline V gives CDR1 SEHNR, CDR2 FQNEAQ (reference sequence).

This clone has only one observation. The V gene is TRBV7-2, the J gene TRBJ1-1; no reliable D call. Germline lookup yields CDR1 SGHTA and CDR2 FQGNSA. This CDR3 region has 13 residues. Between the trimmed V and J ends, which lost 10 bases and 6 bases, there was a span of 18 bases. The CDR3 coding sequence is TGTGCCATTTCCCTCGGAGCCGGGGCTGAAGCTTTCTTT. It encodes CAISLGAGAEAFF.

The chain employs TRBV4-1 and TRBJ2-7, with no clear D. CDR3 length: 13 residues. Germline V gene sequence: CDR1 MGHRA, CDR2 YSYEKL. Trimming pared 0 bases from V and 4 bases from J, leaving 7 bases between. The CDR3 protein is CASSQENRYEQYF. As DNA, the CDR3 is TGCGCCAGCAGCCAAGAGAATAGATACGAGCAGTACTTC.

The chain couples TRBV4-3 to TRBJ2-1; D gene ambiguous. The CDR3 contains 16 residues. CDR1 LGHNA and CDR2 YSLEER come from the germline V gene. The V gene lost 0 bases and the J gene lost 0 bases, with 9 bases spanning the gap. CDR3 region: CASSQDNPSSYNEQFF. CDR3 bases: TGCGCCAGCAGCCAAGATAATCCGAGCTCCTACAATGAGCAGTTCTTC.

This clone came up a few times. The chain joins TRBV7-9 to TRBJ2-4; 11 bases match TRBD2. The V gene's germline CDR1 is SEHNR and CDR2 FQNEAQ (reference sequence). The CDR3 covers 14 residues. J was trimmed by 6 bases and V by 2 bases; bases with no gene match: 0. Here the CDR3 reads CASSLTSGRNIQYF. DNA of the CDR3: TGTGCCAGCAGCTTAACTAGCGGGAGAAACATTCAGTACTTC.

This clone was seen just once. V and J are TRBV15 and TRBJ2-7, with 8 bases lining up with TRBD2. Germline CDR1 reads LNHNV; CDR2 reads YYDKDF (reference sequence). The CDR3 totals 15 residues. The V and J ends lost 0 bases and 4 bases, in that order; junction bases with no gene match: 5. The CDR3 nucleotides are TGTGCCACCAGCAGAGATCGGGAGGGCCTGTACGAGCAGTACTTC. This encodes CATSRDREGLYEQYF.

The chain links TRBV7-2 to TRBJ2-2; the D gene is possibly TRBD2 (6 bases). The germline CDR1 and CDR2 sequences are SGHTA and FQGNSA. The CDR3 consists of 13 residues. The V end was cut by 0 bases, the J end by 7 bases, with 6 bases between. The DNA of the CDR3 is TGTGCCAGCAGCTTAGCGCGGGACGGGGAGCTGTTTTTT. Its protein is CASSLARDGELFF.

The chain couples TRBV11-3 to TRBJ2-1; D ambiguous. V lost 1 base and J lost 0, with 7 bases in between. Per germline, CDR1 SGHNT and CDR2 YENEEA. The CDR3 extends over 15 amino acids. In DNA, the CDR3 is TGTGCCAGCAGCTTAGGCATTAGCTCCTACAATGAGCAGTTCTTC. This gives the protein CASSLGISSYNEQFF. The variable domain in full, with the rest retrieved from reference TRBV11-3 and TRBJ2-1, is EAGVVQSPRYKIIEKKQPVAFWCNPISGHNTLYWYLQNLGQGPELLIRYENEEAVDDSQLPKDRFSAERLKGVDSTLKIQPAELGDSAVYLCASSLGISSYNEQFFGPGTRLTVL.